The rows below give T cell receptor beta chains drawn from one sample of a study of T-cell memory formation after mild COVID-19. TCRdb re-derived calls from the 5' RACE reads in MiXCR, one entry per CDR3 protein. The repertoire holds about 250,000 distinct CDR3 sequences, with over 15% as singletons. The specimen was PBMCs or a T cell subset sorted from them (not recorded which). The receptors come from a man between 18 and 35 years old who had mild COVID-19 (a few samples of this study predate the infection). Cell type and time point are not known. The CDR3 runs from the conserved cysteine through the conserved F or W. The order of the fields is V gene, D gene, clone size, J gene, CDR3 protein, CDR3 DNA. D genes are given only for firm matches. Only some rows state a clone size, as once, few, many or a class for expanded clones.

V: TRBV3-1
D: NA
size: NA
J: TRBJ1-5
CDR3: CASSLRYSNQPQHF
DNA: TGTGCCAGCAGTCTCCGGTATAGCAATCAGCCCCAGCATTTT

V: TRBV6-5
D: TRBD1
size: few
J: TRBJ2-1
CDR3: CASSFFGTGSNEQFF
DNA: TGTGCCAGCAGTTTCTTCGGGACAGGGAGCAATGAGCAGTTCTTC

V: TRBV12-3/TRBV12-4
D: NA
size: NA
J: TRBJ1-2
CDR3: CASGPGRSYGYTF
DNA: TGTGCCAGCGGTCCCGGGCGTAGCTATGGCTACACCTTC

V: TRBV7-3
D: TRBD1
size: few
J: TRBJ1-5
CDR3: CASSTSKGTENQPQHF
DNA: TGTGCCAGCAGCACAAGCAAGGGGACAGAAAATCAGCCCCAGCATTTT

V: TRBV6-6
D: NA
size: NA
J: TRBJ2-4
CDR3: CASSFPGANIQYF
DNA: TGTGCCAGCAGTTTTCCAGGGGCGAACATTCAGTACTTC

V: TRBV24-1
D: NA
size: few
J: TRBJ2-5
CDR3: CATSDGRGRETQYF
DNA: TGTGCCACCAGTGATGGACGGGGCCGGGAGACCCAGTACTTC

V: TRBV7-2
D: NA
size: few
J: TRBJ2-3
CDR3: CASSFAGGGTDTQYF
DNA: TGTGCCAGCAGCTTTGCGGGTGGTGGCACAGATACGCAGTATTTT

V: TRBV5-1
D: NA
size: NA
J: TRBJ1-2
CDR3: CASSATGFANYGYTF
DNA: TGCGCCAGCAGCGCGACAGGCTTTGCTAACTATGGCTACACCTTC

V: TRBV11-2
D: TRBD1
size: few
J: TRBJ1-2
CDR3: CASVNGQGNGYTF
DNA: TGTGCCAGTGTAAACGGACAGGGTAATGGCTACACCTTC

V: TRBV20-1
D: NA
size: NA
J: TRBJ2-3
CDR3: CSAMGTWADTQYF
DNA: TGCAGTGCTATGGGGACCTGGGCAGATACGCAGTATTTT

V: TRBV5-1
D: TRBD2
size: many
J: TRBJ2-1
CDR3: CASSRGGNEQFF
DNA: TGCGCCAGCAGCCGGGGGGGGAATGAGCAGTTCTTC

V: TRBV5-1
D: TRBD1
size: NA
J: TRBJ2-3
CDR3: CASSYRGRGTDTQYF
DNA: TGCGCCAGCAGCTACAGGGGGCGCGGCACAGATACGCAGTATTTT

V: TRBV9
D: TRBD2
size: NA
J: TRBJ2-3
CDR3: CASSVGPGLATDTQYF
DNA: TGTGCCAGCAGCGTAGGACCGGGACTAGCGACAGATACGCAGTATTTT

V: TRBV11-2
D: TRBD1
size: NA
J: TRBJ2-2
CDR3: CASSLGGTGGLSGELFF
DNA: TGTGCCAGCAGCTTAGGGGGGACAGGGGGCTTGTCCGGGGAGCTGTTTTTT

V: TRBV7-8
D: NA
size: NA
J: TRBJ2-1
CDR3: CASSWRDFGRQVKNEQFF
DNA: TGTGCCAGCAGCTGGAGGGATTTCGGGCGGCAGGTGAAAAATGAGCAGTTCTTC

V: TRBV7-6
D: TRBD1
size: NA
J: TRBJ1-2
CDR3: CASTNRDRGYGYTF
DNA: TGTGCCAGCACCAACCGGGACAGGGGGTATGGCTACACCTTC

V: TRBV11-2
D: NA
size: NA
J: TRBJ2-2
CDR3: CASSLRGAVTGELFF
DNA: TGTGCCAGCAGCCTCCGGGGGGCCGTCACCGGGGAGCTGTTTTTT

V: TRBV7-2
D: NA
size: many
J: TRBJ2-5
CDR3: CASSSGAQETQYF
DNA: TGTGCCAGCAGCTCCGGGGCCCAAGAGACCCAGTACTTC

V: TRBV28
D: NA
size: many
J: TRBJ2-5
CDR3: CASTLGGKETQYF
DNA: TGTGCCAGCACCCTTGGGGGAAAAGAGACCCAGTACTTC

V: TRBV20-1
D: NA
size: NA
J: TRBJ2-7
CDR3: CSASSGVSYEQYF
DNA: TGCAGTGCTAGTTCGGGGGTCTCTTACGAGCAGTACTTC

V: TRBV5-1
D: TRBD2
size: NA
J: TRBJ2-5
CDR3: CASSFGSGKTQYF
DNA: TGCGCCAGCAGCTTTGGCAGCGGGAAGACCCAGTACTTC

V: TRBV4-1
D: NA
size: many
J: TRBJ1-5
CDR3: CASSQVWPTTRSRVNQPQHF
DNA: TGCGCCAGCAGCCAAGTTTGGCCCACGACGCGCTCCAGGGTCAATCAGCCCCAGCATTTT

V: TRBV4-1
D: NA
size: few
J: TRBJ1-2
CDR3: CASSQESGRGVGGYTF
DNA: TGCGCCAGCAGCCAAGAATCCGGCAGGGGAGTAGGTGGCTACACCTTC

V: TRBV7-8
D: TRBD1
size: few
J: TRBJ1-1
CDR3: CASSLASGTGSVTEAFF
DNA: TGTGCCAGCAGCTTAGCTAGCGGGACAGGGAGTGTCACTGAAGCTTTCTTT

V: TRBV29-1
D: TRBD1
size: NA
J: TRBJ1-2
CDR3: CSVGGARGRPNYGYTF
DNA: TGCAGCGTTGGAGGGGCCAGGGGGAGACCTAACTATGGCTACACCTTC